What follows are 21 T cell receptor beta chains derived from one specimen sequenced in a study of OX40 agonist ivuxolimab in advanced cancers. Profiling relied on immunoSEQ multiplex PCR, and the TCRdb table lists in-frame clones only, not all of them. The sample shows 90,000 to 150,000 clones, 75% to 90% of them seen only once. Material: CD4+ or CD8+ T cells sorted from blood, obtained in a trial of the OX40 agonist ivuxolimab. Receptor source: an adult with an advanced solid tumor such as melanoma, head and neck, liver or kidney cancer.

The rearrangement links TRBV28 to TRBJ1-1; D is perhaps TRBD1 (6 bases). The V end was cut by 8 bases, the J end by 5 bases, with 18 bases between. This CDR3 has 14 residues. Germline CDR1 reads MDHEN; CDR2 reads SYDVKM. The CDR3: CASSPSRGRTEAFF. CDR3 sequence (DNA): TGTGCCAGCTCCCCCTCCCGGGGGCGAACTGAAGCTTTCTTT.

The chain uses TRBV28 and TRBJ2-3, with 10 positions matching TRBD2. The V segment lost 8 bases and the J segment 1 base; nucleotides outside the gene matches: 9. The CDR3 loop spans 16 amino acids. Germline CDR1 is MDHEN and CDR2 is SYDVKM. The chain's CDR3 is CASPEAGGPGTDTQYF. CDR3 nucleotides: TGTGCCAGCCCGGAAGCGGGGGGGCCCGGCACAGATACGCAGTATTTT.

This clone was detected only once. V gene TRBV6-6 combines with J gene TRBJ2-2; TRBD1 matches at 8 bases. The CDR3 contains 14 residues. The germline V gene has CDR1 MNHNY and CDR2 SVGAGI (reference sequence). Trimming at V came to 5 bases and at J to 7 bases, leaving 6 bases not matched to a gene. The CDR3 reads CASSTSGGGGELFF. The CDR3 region has the DNA TGTGCCAGCAGTACTTCAGGGGGCGGCGGGGAGCTGTTTTTT.

V is TRBV6-5 and J is TRBJ1-6; tentative D call: TRBD1 (5 bases). V was clipped by 7 bases and J by 7 bases, with 14 bases between them. CDR3 length equals 14 residues. Germline V gives CDR1 MNHEY, CDR2 SVGAGI. The CDR3 nucleotides read TGTGCCAGCACCTTCGGGGGTGGGAATTCACCCCTCCACTTT. Translating gives CASTFGGGNSPLHF.

This clone was counted a single time. The chain carries TRBV2 and TRBJ1-2, with D perhaps TRBD1 (5 bases). The CDR3 covers 15 residues. The V gene lost 0 bases and the J gene lost 7 bases, with 15 bases spanning the gap. Germline V gene data show CDR1 as SNHLY and CDR2 as FYNNEI. The CDR3 nucleotides are TGTGCCAGCAGTGAAGCGTGGACACGCGGTATTGGCTACACCTTC. Its protein is CASSEAWTRGIGYTF.

V usage is TRBV19 and J usage is TRBJ2-3; 13 positions agree with TRBD2. Germline-derived CDR1 and CDR2 are LNHDA and SQIVND (reference sequence). V lost 7 bases to trimming and J lost 2 bases; unmatched junction nucleotides: 6. This CDR3 is 16 amino acids long. The CDR3 DNA reads as TGTGCCAGTATGGGACTAGCGGGGCTGAACACAGATACGCAGTATTTT. It yields the protein CASMGLAGLNTDTQYF. Variable domain in full (rest from reference TRBV19 and TRBJ2-3): DGGITQSPKYLFRKEGQNVTLSCEQNLNHDAMYWYRQDPGQGLRLIYYSQIVNDFQKGDIAEGYSVSREKKESFPLTVTSAQKNPTAFYLCASMGLAGLNTDTQYFGPGTRLTVL.

The genes are TRBV5-1 and TRBJ2-2; 7 nucleotides align to TRBD1. CDR1 and CDR2 (germline): SGHRS, YFSETQ. The length of the CDR3 is 13 residues. J gave up 6 bases and V 5 bases, and 4 bases lay outside the gene matches. The CDR3 sequence is CASRNTGAGELFF. CDR3 DNA: TGCGCCAGCAGAAACACAGGGGCCGGGGAGCTGTTTTTT. The entire variable domain, with the rest obtained from reference TRBV5-1 and TRBJ2-2, is as follows: KAGVTQTPRYLIKTRGQQVTLSCSPISGHRSVSWYQQTPGQGLQFLFEYFSETQRNKGNFPGRFSGRQFSNSRSEMNVSTLELGDSALYLCASRNTGAGELFFGEGSRLTVL.

The chain is built from TRBV4-3 and TRBJ2-7; D remains ambiguous. Germline V gives CDR1 LGHNA, CDR2 YSLEER. V was shortened by 1 base and J by 0 bases, with 10 bases between the two germline ends. The CDR3 consists of 15 residues. The CDR3 nucleotides read TGCGCCAGCAGCCAAGCCCCCCAGAGCTCCTACGAGCAGTACTTC. Protein sequence: CASSQAPQSSYEQYF.

The V and J genes are TRBV19 and TRBJ1-5; 9 bases align to TRBD1. The CDR3 loop spans 14 amino acids. V shed 8 bases, J shed 2 bases, and the junction held 4 bases outside the gene matches. The germline CDR1 and CDR2 sequences are LNHDA and SQIVND (reference sequence). The CDR3: CASDTGGGNQPQHF. DNA of the CDR3: TGTGCCAGTGATACAGGGGGCGGCAATCAGCCCCAGCATTTT.

This chain connects TRBV18 to TRBJ2-1, with 8 positions matching TRBD2. J lost 4 bases, V lost 0 bases, and 11 bases had no gene match. The CDR3 has 18 residues. In germline, CDR1 is KGHSH, CDR2 LQKENI. The CDR3 spells CASSPPTGGGGSYNEQFF. The CDR3 region has the DNA TGTGCCAGCTCACCACCGACAGGTGGCGGGGGGTCATACAATGAGCAGTTCTTC.

V and J are TRBV7-8 and TRBJ1-6; TRBD1 matches at 9 bases. V trimming: 5 bases; J trimming: 8 bases; junction bases outside the gene matches: 4. The CDR3 covers 14 residues. Germline CDR1 reads SGHVS; CDR2 reads FQNEAQ. CDR3 protein: CASSPGQGHSPLHF. The CDR3 DNA is TGTGCCAGCAGCCCGGGACAGGGTCATTCACCCCTCCACTTT.

The chain carries TRBV7-9 and TRBJ2-1; D is perhaps TRBD2 (5 bases). This CDR3 is built from 15 residues. Germline values: CDR1 SEHNR, CDR2 FQNEAQ (reference sequence). V shed 1 base and J shed 9 bases, with 16 bases lying between them. The CDR3 region has the DNA TGTGCCAGCAGCTTAGTCCCCTACGGGATTCGTGAGCAGTTCTTC. Amino acid sequence: CASSLVPYGIREQFF.

The chain has TRBV5-1 and TRBJ2-7, with D perhaps TRBD1 (6 bases). The CDR3 covers 15 residues. Germline CDR1 reads SGHRS; CDR2 reads YFSETQ. V gave up 0 bases and J gave up 2 bases, with 12 bases separating them. DNA of the CDR3: TGCGCCAGCAGCTTGGGGACAGCCGGTCCCTACGAGCAGTACTTC. Translated: CASSLGTAGPYEQYF.

V is TRBV7-9 and J is TRBJ2-7; tentatively, D is TRBD2 (5 bases). Germline V gene lookup returns CDR1 SEHNR and CDR2 FQNEAQ (reference sequence). The CDR3 contains 13 residues. Trimming stripped 1 base from V and 9 bases from J, with 13 bases between. The CDR3 loop reads CASSLGREGRQYF. CDR3 coding DNA: TGTGCCAGCAGCTTAGGTCGGGAAGGGAGGCAGTACTTC.

The gene calls are TRBV18 and TRBJ2-5; 11 positions match TRBD2. There are 15 residues in the CDR3. Germline lookup yields CDR1 KGHSH and CDR2 LQKENI. V shed 4 bases and J 4 bases; nucleotides not matched to a gene: 5. CDR3 nucleotide sequence: TGTGCCAGCTCACGGGGACTAGCGGAAGTAGAGACCCAGTACTTC. Amino acid sequence: CASSRGLAEVETQYF.

This sequence joins TRBV19 and TRBJ2-5; the D gene is possibly TRBD2 (6 bases). Germline V gives CDR1 LNHDA, CDR2 SQIVND (reference sequence). This CDR3 contains 13 residues. Trimming left V 8 bases short and J 5 bases short, with 15 bases between. In DNA form, the CDR3 reads TGTGCCAGTTCCGATGGGAGGTGGGAGACCCAGTACTTC. It yields the protein CASSDGRWETQYF.

The chain combines TRBV29-1 with TRBJ1-2, with TRBD1 identical over 9 bases. The CDR3 has 14 residues. V lost 6 bases to trimming and J lost 1 base; unmatched junction nucleotides: 6. CDR1 is SQVTM, CDR2 ANQGSEA, per germline. The chain's CDR3 is CSVSGTGFNYGYTF. The CDR3 nucleotides read TGCAGCGTCTCAGGGACAGGGTTTAACTATGGCTACACCTTC.

This chain joins TRBV14 and TRBJ1-1, with 10 bases aligning to TRBD1. Germline lookup yields CDR1 SGHDN and CDR2 FVKESK. The trim removed 5 bases at V and 10 bases at J, leaving 4 bases unmatched. This CDR3 has 12 amino acids. CDR3 coding DNA: TGTGCCAGCAGCTCAGGACAGGGGGGAGCTTTCTTT. Translation gives CASSSGQGGAFF.

The chain combines TRBV18 with TRBJ1-4, with 9 positions matching TRBD1. CDR3 length: 15 residues. Germline V CDR1 and CDR2: KGHSH, LQKENI. With 3 bases clipped from V and 6 bases from J, the junction kept 5 bases outside the gene matches. The CDR3 bases are TGTGCCAGCTCACCTGGGACAGGGACGGATGAAAAACTGTTTTTT. This translates into CASSPGTGTDEKLFF.

The chain recombines TRBV5-1 with TRBJ2-4, with D possibly TRBD2 on 6 matching bases. The V end lost 0 bases, the J end lost 6 bases, and 13 bases lay between the germline ends. Germline-derived CDR1 and CDR2 are SGHRS and YFSETQ. There are 15 residues in the CDR3. The chain's CDR3 is CASSLAAGPVNIQYF. The CDR3 DNA reads as TGCGCCAGCAGCTTGGCGGCGGGGCCGGTAAACATTCAGTACTTC.

This chain links TRBV4-2 with TRBJ2-1; 9 bases align to TRBD2. V was pared by 3 bases and J by 8 bases, with 11 bases of the junction left unmatched. Germline V gene lookup returns CDR1 LGHNA and CDR2 YNFKEQ. The length of the CDR3 is 16 residues. In nucleotides, the CDR3 is TGTGCCAGCAGCCAGCAACCCGCGGGGGGGGGCGATGAGCAGTTCTTC. Its translation: CASSQQPAGGGDEQFF.